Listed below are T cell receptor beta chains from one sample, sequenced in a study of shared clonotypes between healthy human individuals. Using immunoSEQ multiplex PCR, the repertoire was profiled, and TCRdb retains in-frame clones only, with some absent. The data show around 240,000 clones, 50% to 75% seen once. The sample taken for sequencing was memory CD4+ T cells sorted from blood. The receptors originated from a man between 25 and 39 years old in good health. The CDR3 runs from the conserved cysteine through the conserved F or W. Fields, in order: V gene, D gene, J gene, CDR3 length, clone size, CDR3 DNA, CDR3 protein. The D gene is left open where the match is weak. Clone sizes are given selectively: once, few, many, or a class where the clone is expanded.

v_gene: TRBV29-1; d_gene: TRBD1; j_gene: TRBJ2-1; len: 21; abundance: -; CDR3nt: TGCAGCGTTGTCCGGGACAGCCGAGGGGTTAGGGCCGCTCCGAGCTACAATGAGCAGTTCTTC; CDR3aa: CSVVRDSRGVRAAPSYNEQFF
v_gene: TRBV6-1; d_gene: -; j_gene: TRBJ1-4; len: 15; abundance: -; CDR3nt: TGTGCCAGCAACATAAGAGTGGGAACTAATGAAAAACTGTTTTTT; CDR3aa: CASNIRVGTNEKLFF
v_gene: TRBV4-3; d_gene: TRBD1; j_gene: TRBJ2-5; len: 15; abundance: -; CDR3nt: TGCGCCAGCAGCCATTGGACAGGGAACCAAGAGACCCAGTACTTC; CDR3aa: CASSHWTGNQETQYF
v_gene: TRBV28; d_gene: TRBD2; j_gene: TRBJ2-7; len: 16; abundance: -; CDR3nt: TGTGCCAGCAGTGGGACCGGGACTAGCGGGATGTACGAGCAGTACTTC; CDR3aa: CASSGTGTSGMYEQYF
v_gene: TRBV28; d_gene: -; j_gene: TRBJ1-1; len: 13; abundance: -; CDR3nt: TGTGCCAGCAGAACAGGCCTGAACACTGAAGCTTTCTTT; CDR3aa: CASRTGLNTEAFF
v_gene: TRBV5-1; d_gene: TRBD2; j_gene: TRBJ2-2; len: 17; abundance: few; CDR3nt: TGCGCCAGCAGCTCTGGACTAGCGGGACCGAACACCGGGGAGCTGTTTTTT; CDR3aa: CASSSGLAGPNTGELFF
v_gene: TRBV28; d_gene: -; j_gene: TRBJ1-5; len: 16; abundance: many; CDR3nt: TGTGCCAGCGACGCGGTCATCAGTTATTTCAATCAGCCCCAGCATTTT; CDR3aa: CASDAVISYFNQPQHF
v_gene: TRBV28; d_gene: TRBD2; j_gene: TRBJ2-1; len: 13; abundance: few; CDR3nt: TGTGCCAGCAGGCTGGGGCTAGCGGGAGAGCAGTTCTTC; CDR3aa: CASRLGLAGEQFF
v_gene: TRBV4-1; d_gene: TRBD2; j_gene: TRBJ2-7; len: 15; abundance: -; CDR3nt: TGCGCCAGCAGTTACACTAGCGGGAGTATGTACGAGCAGTACTTC; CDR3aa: CASSYTSGSMYEQYF
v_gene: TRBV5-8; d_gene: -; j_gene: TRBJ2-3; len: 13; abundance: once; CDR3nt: TGTGCCAGCAGCTTTCAGGTTACAGATACGCAGTATTTT; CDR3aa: CASSFQVTDTQYF
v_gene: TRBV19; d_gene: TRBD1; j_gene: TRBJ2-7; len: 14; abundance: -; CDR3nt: TGTGCCAGTAGCCCGGACAGGGGGAGATACGAGCAGTACTTC; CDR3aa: CASSPDRGRYEQYF
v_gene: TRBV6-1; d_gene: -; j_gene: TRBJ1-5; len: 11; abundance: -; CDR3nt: TGTGCCAGCAGGGATGTTGTGCCCCAGCATTTT; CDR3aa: CASRDVVPQHF
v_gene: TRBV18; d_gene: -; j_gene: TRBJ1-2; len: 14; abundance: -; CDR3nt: TGTGCCAGCTCACCGGACGCCGAGAACTATGGCTACACCTTC; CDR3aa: CASSPDAENYGYTF
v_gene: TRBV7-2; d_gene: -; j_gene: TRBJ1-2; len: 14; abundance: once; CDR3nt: TGTGCCAGCACCCCTCGTCCGGGGGGTTACGGCTACACCTTC; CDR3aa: CASTPRPGGYGYTF
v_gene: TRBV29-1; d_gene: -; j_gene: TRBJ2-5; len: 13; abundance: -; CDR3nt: TGCAGCGTGGATAGGGGAGTCCAAGAGACCCAGTACTTC; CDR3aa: CSVDRGVQETQYF
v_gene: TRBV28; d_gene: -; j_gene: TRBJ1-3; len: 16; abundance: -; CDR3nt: TGTGCCAGCAGTTTCGTGGGTCGAAGCTCTGGAAACACCATATATTTT; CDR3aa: CASSFVGRSSGNTIYF
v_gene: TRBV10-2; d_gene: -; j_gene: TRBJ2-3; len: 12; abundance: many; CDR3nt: TGCGCCAGCAGTGAGCGAGGGGATACGCAGTATTTT; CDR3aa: CASSERGDTQYF
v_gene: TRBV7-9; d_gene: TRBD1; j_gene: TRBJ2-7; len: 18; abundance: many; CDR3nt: TGTGCCAGCAGTCCCCTAGGGGCGACAGGGCGAGAGGACTACGAGCAGTACTTC; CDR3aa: CASSPLGATGREDYEQYF
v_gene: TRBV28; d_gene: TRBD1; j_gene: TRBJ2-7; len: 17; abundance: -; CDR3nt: TGTGCCAGCAGTTCCCCCTCAGCCCGGACAGGGGGTTACGAGCAGTACTTC; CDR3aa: CASSSPSARTGGYEQYF
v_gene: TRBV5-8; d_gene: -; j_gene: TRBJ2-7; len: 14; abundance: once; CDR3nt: TGTGCCAGCAGCTTGGGCCCACACTTCGCCGAGCAGTACTTC; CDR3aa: CASSLGPHFAEQYF
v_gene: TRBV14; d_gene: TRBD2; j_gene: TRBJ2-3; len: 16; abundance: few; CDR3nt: TGTGCCAGCAGCCTCCCGGGAGCGGGAGGGACAGATACGCAGTATTTT; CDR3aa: CASSLPGAGGTDTQYF
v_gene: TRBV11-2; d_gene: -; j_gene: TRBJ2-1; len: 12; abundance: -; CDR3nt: TGTGCCAGCAGCGTGCCCGGGTCCCTCTCGTTCTTC; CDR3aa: CASSVPGSLSFF
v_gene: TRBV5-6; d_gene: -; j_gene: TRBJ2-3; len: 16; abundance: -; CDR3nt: TGTGCCAGCAGCAAATCCAGGGGGGGGGACACAGATACGCAGTATTTT; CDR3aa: CASSKSRGGDTDTQYF
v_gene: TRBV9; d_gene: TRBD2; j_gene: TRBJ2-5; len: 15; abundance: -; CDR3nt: TGTGCCAGCAGCATTGAAGCGGGAGTCTTCGAGACCCAGTACTTC; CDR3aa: CASSIEAGVFETQYF
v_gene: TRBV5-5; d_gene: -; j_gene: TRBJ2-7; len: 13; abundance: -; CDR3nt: TGTGCCAGCAGCTTCCTGGCAGGGGACGAGCAGTACTTC; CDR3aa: CASSFLAGDEQYF
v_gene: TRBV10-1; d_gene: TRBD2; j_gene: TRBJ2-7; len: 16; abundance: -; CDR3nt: TGCGCCAGCAGTGAGTCGTTGACTAGCACCTCCTACGAGCAGTACTTC; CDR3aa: CASSESLTSTSYEQYF
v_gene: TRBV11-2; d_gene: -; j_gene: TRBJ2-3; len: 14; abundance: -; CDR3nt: TGTGCCAGCAGCTTAGGTTGGAGCACAGATACGCAGTATTTT; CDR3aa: CASSLGWSTDTQYF
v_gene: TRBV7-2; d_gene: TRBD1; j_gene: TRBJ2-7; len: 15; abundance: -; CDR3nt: TGTGCCAGCAGCTTAGAGGCCAGGGGGCACGACGAGCAGTACTTC; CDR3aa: CASSLEARGHDEQYF
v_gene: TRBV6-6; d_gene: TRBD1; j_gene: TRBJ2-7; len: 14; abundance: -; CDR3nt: TGTGCCAGCAGGGTCGACAGGGCCCCTAACGAGCAGTACTTC; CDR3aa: CASRVDRAPNEQYF
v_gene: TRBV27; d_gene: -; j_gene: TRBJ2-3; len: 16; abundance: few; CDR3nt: TGTGCCAGCAGTCGGGGGACAGACGCGTACACAGATACGCAGTATTTT; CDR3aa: CASSRGTDAYTDTQYF
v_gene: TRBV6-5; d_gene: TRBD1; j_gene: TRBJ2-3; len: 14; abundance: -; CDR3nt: TGTGCCAGCAGAAGGACAGGGCTGAGAGATACGCAGTATTTT; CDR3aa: CASRRTGLRDTQYF
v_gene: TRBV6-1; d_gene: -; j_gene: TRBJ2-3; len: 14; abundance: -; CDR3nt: TGTGCCAGCAGGGTTGGCGCGAACACAGATACGCAGTATTTT; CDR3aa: CASRVGANTDTQYF
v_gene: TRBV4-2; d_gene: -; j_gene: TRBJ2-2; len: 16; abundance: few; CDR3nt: TGTGCCAGCAGCCAGAATACGGGTCTCAACACCGGGGAGCTGTTTTTT; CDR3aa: CASSQNTGLNTGELFF
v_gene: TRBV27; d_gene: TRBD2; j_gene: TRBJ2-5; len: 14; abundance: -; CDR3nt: TGTGCCAGCAGTGACGGGAGGTTTCGAGAGACCCAGTACTTC; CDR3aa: CASSDGRFRETQYF
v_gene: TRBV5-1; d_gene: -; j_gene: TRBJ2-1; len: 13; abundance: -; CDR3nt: TGCGCCAGCAGCTTGGGCTTAGACAATGAGCAGTTCTTC; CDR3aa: CASSLGLDNEQFF
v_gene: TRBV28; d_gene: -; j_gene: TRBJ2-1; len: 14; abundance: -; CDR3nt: TGTGCCAGCAGACCTATGGGGGCGATCTGGGCGGGGTTCTTC; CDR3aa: CASRPMGAIWAGFF
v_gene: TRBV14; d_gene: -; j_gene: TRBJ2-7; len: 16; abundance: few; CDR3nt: TGTGCCAGCAGCCCATGGGCGCCCCTGTCTACCTACGAGCAGTACTTC; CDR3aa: CASSPWAPLSTYEQYF
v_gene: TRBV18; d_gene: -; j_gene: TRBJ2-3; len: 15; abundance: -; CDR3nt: TGTGCCAGCTCACCAGTAATTCAGGGTGGAGATACGCAGTATTTT; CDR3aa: CASSPVIQGGDTQYF
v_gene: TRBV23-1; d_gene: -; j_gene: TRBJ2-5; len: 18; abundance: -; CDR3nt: TGCGCCAGCAGTCAATCTTTGGAAAGGACCCCTATTCAAGAGACCCAGTACTTC; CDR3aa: CASSQSLERTPIQETQYF